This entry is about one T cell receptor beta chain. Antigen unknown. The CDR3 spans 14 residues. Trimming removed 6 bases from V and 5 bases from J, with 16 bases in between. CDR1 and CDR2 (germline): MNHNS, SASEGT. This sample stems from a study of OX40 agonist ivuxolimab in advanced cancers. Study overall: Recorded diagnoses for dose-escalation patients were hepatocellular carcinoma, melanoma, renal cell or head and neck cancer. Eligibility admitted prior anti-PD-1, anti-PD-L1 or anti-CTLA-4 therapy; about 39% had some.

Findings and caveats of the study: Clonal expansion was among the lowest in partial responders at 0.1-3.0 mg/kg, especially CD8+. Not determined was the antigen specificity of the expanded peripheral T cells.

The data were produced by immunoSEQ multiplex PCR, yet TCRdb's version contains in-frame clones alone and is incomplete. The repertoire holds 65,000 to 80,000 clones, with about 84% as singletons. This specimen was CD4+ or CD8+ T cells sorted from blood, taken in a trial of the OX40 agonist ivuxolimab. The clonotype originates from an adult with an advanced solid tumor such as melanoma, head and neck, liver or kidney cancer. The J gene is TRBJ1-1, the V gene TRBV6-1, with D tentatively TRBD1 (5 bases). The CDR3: CASRAIGGTTEAFF. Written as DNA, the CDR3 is TGTGCCAGCAGGGCCATCGGCGGGACGACTGAAGCTTTCTTT.